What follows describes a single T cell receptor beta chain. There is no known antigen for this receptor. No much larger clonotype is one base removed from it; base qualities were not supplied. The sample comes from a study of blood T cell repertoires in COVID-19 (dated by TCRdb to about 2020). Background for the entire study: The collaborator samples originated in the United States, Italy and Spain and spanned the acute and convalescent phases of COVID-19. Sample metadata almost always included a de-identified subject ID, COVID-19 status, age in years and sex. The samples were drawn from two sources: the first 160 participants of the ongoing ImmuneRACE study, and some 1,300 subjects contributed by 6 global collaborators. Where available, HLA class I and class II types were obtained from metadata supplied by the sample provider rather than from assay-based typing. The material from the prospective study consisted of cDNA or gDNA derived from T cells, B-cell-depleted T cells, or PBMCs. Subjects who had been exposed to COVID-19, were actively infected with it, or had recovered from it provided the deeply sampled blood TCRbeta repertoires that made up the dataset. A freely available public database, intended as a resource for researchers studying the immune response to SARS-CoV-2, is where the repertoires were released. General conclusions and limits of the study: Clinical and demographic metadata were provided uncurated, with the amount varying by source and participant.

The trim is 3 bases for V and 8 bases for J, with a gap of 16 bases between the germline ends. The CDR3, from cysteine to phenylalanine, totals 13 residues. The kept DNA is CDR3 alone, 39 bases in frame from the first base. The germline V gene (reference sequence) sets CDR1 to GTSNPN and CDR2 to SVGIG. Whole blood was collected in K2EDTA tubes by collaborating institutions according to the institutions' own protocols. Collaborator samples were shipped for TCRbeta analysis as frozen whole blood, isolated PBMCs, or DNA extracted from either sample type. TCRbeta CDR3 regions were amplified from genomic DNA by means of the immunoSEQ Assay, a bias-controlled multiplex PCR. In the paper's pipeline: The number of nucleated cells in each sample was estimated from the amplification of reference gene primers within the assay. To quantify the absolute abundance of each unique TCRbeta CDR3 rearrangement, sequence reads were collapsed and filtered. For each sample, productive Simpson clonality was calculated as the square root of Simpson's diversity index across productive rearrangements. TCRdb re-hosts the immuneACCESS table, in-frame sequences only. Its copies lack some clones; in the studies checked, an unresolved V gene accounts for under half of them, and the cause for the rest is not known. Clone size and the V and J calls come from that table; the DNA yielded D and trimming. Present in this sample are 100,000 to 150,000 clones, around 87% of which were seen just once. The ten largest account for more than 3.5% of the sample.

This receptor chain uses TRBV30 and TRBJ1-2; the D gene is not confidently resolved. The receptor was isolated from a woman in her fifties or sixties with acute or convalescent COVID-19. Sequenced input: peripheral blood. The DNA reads TGTGCCTGGAGCCGACCGTCGGAGGGAGGCTACACCTTC. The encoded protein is CAWSRPSEGGYTF.